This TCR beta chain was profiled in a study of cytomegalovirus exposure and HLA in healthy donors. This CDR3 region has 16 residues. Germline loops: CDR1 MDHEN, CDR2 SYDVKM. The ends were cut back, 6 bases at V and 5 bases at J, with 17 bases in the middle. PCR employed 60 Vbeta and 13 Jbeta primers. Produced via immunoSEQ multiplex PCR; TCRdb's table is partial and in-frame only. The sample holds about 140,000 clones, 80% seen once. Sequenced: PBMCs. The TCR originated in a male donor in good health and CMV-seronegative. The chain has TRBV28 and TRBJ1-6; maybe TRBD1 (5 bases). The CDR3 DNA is TGTGCCAGCAGCGCTAGGGGTCCGGTAAATAATTCACCCCTCCACTTT. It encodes CASSARGPVNNSPLHF.